The next 8 T cell receptor beta chains were all read from a single sample in a study of Graves' ophthalmopathy and Graves' hyperthyroidism. RNA transcripts provided the template for amplifying TCR beta CDR3 regions. RT-PCR with HTBI primers came first, then second-round multiplex PCR. MiXCR, run by TCRdb on the multiplex PCR reads, gives a single entry per CDR3 protein. This table holds about 1.2 million distinct CDR3 sequences, roughly 35% found once. The source material was peripheral blood or thyroid tissue (not recorded which). The receptors derive from an adult man with Graves' hyperthyroidism.

This clonotype occurred many times. The rearrangement joins TRBV12-3 or TRBV12-4 to TRBJ2-7; D unresolved. Trimming left V 7 bases short and J 5 bases short, with 12 bases between. The CDR3 consists of 12 residues. In nucleotides, the CDR3 is TGTGCCAGCACAAGGTACCACGACGAGCAGTACTTC. It yields the protein CASTRYHDEQYF.

This clonotype was counted ten times or more. The V gene is TRBV5-8, the J gene TRBJ1-2, with D unclear. Germline CDR1 and CDR2: SGHTS and YDEGEE. The V and J ends lost 3 bases and 4 bases respectively, with 16 bases between them. The CDR3 sequence is 15 residues long. The CDR3 loop reads CASSSSLGGGYGYTF. CDR3 DNA: TGTGCCAGCAGCTCCTCACTGGGCGGCGGCTATGGCTACACCTTC.

This clonotype was counted ten times or more. The rearrangement links TRBV20-1 to TRBJ1-5, with TRBD1 as a possible D gene (5 bases). V was cut by 5 bases and J by 2 bases, with 13 bases left in between. Germline values: CDR1 DFQATT, CDR2 SNEGSKA (reference sequence). The CDR3 runs 14 residues. The CDR3 here is CSALTRVGNQPQHF. CDR3 nucleotides: TGCAGTGCTCTCACCAGGGTCGGCAATCAGCCCCAGCATTTT.

This rearrangement joins TRBV24-1 to TRBJ1-5, with TRBD1 identical over 9 bases. Germline lookup yields CDR1 KGHDR and CDR2 SFDVKD. Trimming cost V 2 bases and J 2 bases; bases outside gene matches: 15. The CDR3 has 20 amino acids. This CDR3 is CATSDSDRGFAGEGNQPQHF. In nucleotides, the CDR3 is TGTGCCACCAGTGATTCGGACAGGGGTTTCGCCGGGGAGGGCAATCAGCCCCAGCATTTT.

This clonotype came up a few times. An end of the junction does not agree with germline; a read error may underlie this. DNA of the CDR3: TGTGCCAGCAGTCCAGGTGGAGTATTAAACGAGCAGTACTTT. It codes for CASSPGGVLNEQYF. This chain joins TRBV7-9 and TRBJ2-7; D call uncertain. The CDR3 totals 14 residues. CDR1 is SEHNR, CDR2 FQNEAQ, per germline (reference sequence).

The V and J genes are TRBV5-1 and TRBJ2-7; no firm D call. CDR3 size: 13 residues. Per the germline V gene, CDR1 is SGHRS and CDR2 is YFSETQ. V was cut by 5 bases and J by 12 bases, with 21 bases left in between. CDR3 sequence (DNA): TGCGCCAGCAGTCGAGACCCCCAAGAGACCCCGTACTTC. Protein: CASSRDPQETPYF.

The chain couples TRBV7-9 to TRBJ2-5; TRBD2 agrees at 9 bases. Germline V lookup: CDR1 SEHNR, CDR2 FQNEAQ (reference sequence). Trimming cost V 5 bases and J 5 bases; bases outside gene matches: 12. The CDR3 has 16 residues. Written as DNA, the CDR3 is TGTGCCAGCAGCCAAGAACTGCGGGAGGGCCCGGAGACCCAGTACTTC. Translation: CASSQELREGPETQYF.

The chain uses TRBV29-1 and TRBJ2-7; TRBD1 matches at 8 bases. This CDR3 region has 14 residues. CDR1 and CDR2 from the germline V gene are SQVTM and ANQGSEA. Trimming took 6 bases from V and 2 from J; bases not matched to a gene: 9. For the CDR3, the DNA is TGCAGCGTCGCCGCAGGACAGGGAGCCTACGAGCAGTACTTC. Its translation: CSVAAGQGAYEQYF.